The 3 T cell receptor beta chains presented below share a single source sample, sequenced in a study of T-cell reconstitution after alpha-beta-depleted transplantation in children. A library of TCRbeta sequences, prepared with unique molecular identifiers, was generated. TCRdb reprocessed the PCR reads with MiXCR, giving one entry per CDR3 protein. The sample contains hundreds of thousands of distinct CDR3 sequences, around 13% of which appear only once. The material was PBMCs, obtained before TCRalphabeta/CD19-depleted stem cell transplant. Receptors originate from a girl aged 2 to 9 with congenital amegakaryocytic thrombocytopenia, due to receive a stem cell transplant.

The sample holds many counts of this clonotype. V is TRBV24-1 and J is TRBJ2-3, with unresolved D. The CDR3 is made up of 14 amino acids. The germline V and J ends were trimmed by 5 bases and 2 bases, with 10 bases remaining between them. Germline CDR1 is KGHDR and CDR2 is SFDVKD. The CDR3 sequence: CATSGPRTTDTQYF. The CDR3 nucleotides read TGTGCCACCAGTGGCCCCAGGACCACAGATACGCAGTATTTT.

This clonotype was seen a handful of times. V usage is TRBV20-1 and J usage is TRBJ2-1; TRBD2 aligns across 7 bases. Trimming at V came to 5 bases and at J to 12 bases, leaving 13 bases not matched to a gene. Per the germline V gene, CDR1 is DFQATT and CDR2 is SNEGSKA (reference sequence). The CDR3 contains 13 residues. The CDR3 protein is CSAVEGREFGQFF. CDR3 coding DNA: TGCAGTGCTGTGGAGGGGCGGGAGTTCGGGCAGTTCTTC.

This clonotype was seen more than once but under ten times. This sequence joins TRBV20-1 and TRBJ2-1, with D unclear. This CDR3 is built from 15 residues. Germline assignment: CDR1 DFQATT and CDR2 SNEGSKA (reference sequence). V lost 2 bases to trimming and J lost 0 bases, with 11 bases between them. CDR3 nucleotide sequence: TGCAGTGCTAGACTGGCTGCAGGCTCCTACAATGAGCAGTTCTTC. Its protein is CSARLAAGSYNEQFF.